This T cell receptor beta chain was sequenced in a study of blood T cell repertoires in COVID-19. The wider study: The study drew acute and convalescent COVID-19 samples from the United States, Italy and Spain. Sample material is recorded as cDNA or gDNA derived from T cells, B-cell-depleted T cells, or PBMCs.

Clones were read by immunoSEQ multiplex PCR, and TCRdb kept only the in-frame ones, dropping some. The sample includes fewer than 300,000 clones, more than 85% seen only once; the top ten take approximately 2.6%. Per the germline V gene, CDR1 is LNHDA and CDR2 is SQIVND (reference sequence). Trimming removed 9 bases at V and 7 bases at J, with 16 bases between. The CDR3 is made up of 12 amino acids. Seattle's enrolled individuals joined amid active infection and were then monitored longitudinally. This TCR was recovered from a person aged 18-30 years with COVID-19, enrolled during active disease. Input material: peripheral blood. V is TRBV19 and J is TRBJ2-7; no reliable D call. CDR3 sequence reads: CASSVSGLEQYF. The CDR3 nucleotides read TGTGCCAGCTCAGTTTCCGGGTTGGAGCAGTACTTC.